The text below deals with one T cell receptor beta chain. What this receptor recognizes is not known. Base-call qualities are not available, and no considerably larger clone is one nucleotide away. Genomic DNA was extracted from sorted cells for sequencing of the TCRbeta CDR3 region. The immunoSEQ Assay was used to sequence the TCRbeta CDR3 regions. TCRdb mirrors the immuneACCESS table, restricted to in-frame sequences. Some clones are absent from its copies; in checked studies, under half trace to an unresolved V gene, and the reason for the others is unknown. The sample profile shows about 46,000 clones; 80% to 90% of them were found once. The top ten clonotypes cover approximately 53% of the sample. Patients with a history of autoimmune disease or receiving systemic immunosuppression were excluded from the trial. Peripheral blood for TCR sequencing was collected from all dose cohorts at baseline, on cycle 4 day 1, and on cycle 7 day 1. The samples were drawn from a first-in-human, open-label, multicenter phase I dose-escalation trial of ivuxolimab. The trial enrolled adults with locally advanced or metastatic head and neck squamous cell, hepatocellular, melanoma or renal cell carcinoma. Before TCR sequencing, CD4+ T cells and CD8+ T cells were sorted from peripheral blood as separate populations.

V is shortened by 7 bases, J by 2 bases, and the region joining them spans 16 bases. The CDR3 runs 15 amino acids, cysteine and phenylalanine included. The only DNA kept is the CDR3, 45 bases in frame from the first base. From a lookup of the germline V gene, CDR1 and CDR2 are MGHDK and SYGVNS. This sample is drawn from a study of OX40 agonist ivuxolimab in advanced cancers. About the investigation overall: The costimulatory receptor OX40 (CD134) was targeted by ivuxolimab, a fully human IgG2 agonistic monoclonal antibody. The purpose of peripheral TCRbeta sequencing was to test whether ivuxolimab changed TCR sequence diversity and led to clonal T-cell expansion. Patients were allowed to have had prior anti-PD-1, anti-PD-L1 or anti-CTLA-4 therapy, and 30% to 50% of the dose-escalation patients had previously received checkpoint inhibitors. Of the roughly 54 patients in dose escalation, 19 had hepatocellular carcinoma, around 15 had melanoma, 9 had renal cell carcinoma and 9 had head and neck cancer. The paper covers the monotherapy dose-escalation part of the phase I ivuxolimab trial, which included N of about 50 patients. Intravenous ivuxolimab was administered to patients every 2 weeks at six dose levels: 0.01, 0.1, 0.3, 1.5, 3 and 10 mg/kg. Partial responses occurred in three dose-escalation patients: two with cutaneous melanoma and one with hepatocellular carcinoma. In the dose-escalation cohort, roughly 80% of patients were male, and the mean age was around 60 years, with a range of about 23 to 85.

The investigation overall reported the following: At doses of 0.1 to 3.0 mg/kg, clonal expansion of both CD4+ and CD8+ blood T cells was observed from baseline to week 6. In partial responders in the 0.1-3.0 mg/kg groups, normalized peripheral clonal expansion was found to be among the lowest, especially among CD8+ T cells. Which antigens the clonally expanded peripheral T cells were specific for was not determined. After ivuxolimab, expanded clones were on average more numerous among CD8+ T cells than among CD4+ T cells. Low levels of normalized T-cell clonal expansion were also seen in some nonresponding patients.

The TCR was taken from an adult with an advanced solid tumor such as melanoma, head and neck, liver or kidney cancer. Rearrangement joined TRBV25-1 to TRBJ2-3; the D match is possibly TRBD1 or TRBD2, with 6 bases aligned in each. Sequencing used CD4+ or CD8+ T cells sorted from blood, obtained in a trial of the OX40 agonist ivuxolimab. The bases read TGTGCCAGCAATACAAGGGGGGAGGTCACAGATACGCAGTATTTT. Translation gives CASNTRGEVTDTQYF.